This T cell receptor beta chain was documented in a study of shared T cell receptors in the human thymus. This CDR3 is 14 amino acids long. Trimming removed 0 bases at V and 9 bases at J, with 15 bases between. Germline-derived CDR1 and CDR2 are SGHKS and YYEKEE (reference sequence). Data came from immunoSEQ multiplex PCR; TCRdb stores just in-frame clones and leaves some out. This sample has 650,000 to 950,000 clones; approximately 85% occur once, and the top ten carry roughly 0.01%. This sample also appeared in a second study, on human thymus T cells. Turning to that study: Thymic and blood repertoires seemed to show skewed V and J gene use.

J is TRBJ2-5 and V is TRBV5-5; a weak D match, TRBD1 (5 bases). The receptor was derived from a girl less than two years old with a congenital heart defect. Sequencing was done on a sample of thymocytes. The CDR3 sequence: CASSLGPAGNPQYF. CDR3 nucleotides: TGTGCCAGCAGCTTGGGACCGGCAGGGAATCCCCAGTACTTC. Drawing the rest from reference TRBV5-5 and TRBJ2-5, the complete variable domain is DAGVTQSPTHLIKTRGQQVTLRCSPISGHKSVSWYQQVLGQGPQFIFQYYEKEERGRGNFPDRFSARQFPNYSSELNVNALLLGDSALYLCASSLGPAGNPQYFGPGTRLLVL.